Given below is one TCR beta chain in context. Germline CDR1 is MGHRA and CDR2 is YSYEKL. The CDR3 has 15 residues. V was shortened by 4 bases and J by 1 base, with 13 bases between the two germline ends. This sample stems from a study of blood T cell repertoires in COVID-19. Produced via immunoSEQ multiplex PCR; TCRdb's table is partial and in-frame only. The sample lists about 200,000 clones, about 88% seen once, with 20% to 25% in the top ten. In terms of age and location, participants ranged from about 18 to 89 years and lived in roughly 22 US areas. The source is a woman in her thirties or forties in a cohort exposed to, infected with or recovered from COVID-19 (not recorded which). This chain links TRBV4-1 with TRBJ1-1, with a tentative D call TRBD1 (6 bases). The sample taken for sequencing was PBMCs or T cells enriched from blood (not recorded which). The CDR3 is CASSRVLGQNTEAFF. The CDR3 bases are TGCGCCAGCAGCCGTGTCTTGGGACAGAACACTGAAGCTTTCTTT.